The text below deals with one T cell receptor (beta chain). The V end lost 0 bases, the J end lost 10 bases, and 14 bases lay between the germline ends. CDR3 length: 15 residues. The germline V gene encodes CDR1 KGHDR and CDR2 SFDVKD. Seattle enrolled patients during active infection and tracked them longitudinally. This record comes from a study of blood T cell repertoires in COVID-19. Study as a whole: COVID-19 samples, acute and convalescent, were from the United States, Italy and Spain. PBMCs, B-cell-depleted T cells, or T cells were the source of the cDNA or gDNA that made up the material.

Authors' data handling: Amplification of reference gene primers provided the estimated nucleated cell counts. Libraries were prepared by immunoSEQ multiplex PCR; TCRdb keeps only in-frame clonotypes and omits some of them. That table supplies the V and J calls and clone size; D and trimming were determined from the DNA. In the table there are some 150,000 clones, about nine tenths of which are singletons. The sequencing input was peripheral blood. The J gene is TRBJ1-4, the V gene TRBV24-1; D uncertain. The clonotype was recovered from a woman aged 55-70 years with COVID-19, enrolled during active disease. CDR3 amino acids: CATSDLSRDEGKLFF. The CDR3 coding sequence is TGTGCCACCAGTGATTTGAGTCGTGACGAGGGAAAACTGTTTTTT.